The 14 T cell receptor beta chains below come from one sample, sequenced in a study of monozygotic twins with inflammatory bowel disease. TCRdb re-called the 5' RACE reads, yielding one record per CDR3 amino acid sequence without DNA. The sample table sets out more than 300,000 distinct CDR3 sequences. Sequences were obtained from blood. These receptors were taken from a human donor with ulcerative colitis or Crohn's disease, or a healthy co-twin of an affected twin (not recorded which).

The chain is built from TRBV7-3 and TRBJ2-2; checking the TCRdb D call of TRBD1 is not possible without DNA. The germline gives CDR1 SGHTA, CDR2 FQGTGA. The CDR3 spans 19 residues. CDR3: CASSQYPTGTGTNTGELFF.

This chain uses TRBV5-1 with TRBJ2-3; TCRdb gives TRBD1 as the D gene, but with no DNA this cannot be confirmed. The CDR3 contains 17 residues. CDR1 and CDR2 (germline): SGHRS, YFSETQ. CDR3 amino acids: CASSRTGGEASTDTQYF.

The chain uses TRBV4-1 and TRBJ1-5. Germline-derived CDR1 and CDR2 are MGHRA and YSYEKL. CDR3 length: 16 amino acids. CDR3: CASSQDGSSGNQPQHF.

The chain has TRBV20-1 and TRBJ2-5; the TRBD1 assignment by TCRdb is unverifiable without DNA. Germline values: CDR1 DFQATT, CDR2 SNEGSKA (reference sequence). The CDR3 loop spans 13 amino acids. The CDR3 loop reads CSAYPPSRETQYF.

The chain recombines TRBV12-3 or TRBV12-4 with TRBJ2-2; TCRdb's D gene call, TRBD1, goes unchecked for lack of DNA. The CDR3 loop spans 16 amino acids. CDR3 amino acids: CASSLPASGGTGELFF.

The chain joins TRBV4-3 to TRBJ1-1; as DNA is missing, the TRBD1 call by TCRdb cannot be tested. Germline CDR1 reads LGHNA; CDR2 reads YSLEER. This CDR3 comprises 14 residues. This CDR3 is CASSIRSGGTEAFF.

The rearrangement links TRBV12-3 or TRBV12-4 to TRBJ1-2; as DNA is missing, the TRBD1 call by TCRdb cannot be tested. The CDR3 covers 17 residues. The CDR3 spells CASSLGSGFQGIGGYTF.

V gene TRBV12-3 or TRBV12-4 combines with J gene TRBJ2-3; TCRdb lists TRBD1, though no DNA is available to test this call. There are 14 residues in the CDR3. The CDR3 protein is CASSQGQLTDTQYF.

The genes are TRBV6-1 and TRBJ2-1. CDR3 size: 12 residues. From germline, CDR1 is MNHNS and CDR2 SASEGT. The CDR3 is CASRSPSNEQFF.

This chain links TRBV7-9 with TRBJ2-7; no DNA is available, so the TRBD2 call from TCRdb remains unchecked. The CDR3 totals 11 residues. Germline V lookup: CDR1 SEHNR, CDR2 FQNEAQ (reference sequence). CDR3 sequence: CASSFRGEQYF.

The rearrangement joins TRBV12-3 or TRBV12-4 to TRBJ2-3. The CDR3 is made up of 12 amino acids. This chain's CDR3 is CASSFGEVTQYF.

The chain has TRBV6-2 or TRBV6-3 and TRBJ2-2. Germline lookup yields CDR1 MNHEY and CDR2 SVGEGT. The CDR3 totals 12 residues. This CDR3 is CASSYILGELFF.

The chain couples TRBV5-1 to TRBJ2-7; TCRdb proposes TRBD1, but this gene call is untestable without DNA. The CDR3 spans 16 residues. From germline, CDR1 is SGHRS and CDR2 YFSETQ. The CDR3 reads CASSWEVRAGSYEQYF.

The genes are TRBV6-2 or TRBV6-3 and TRBJ2-3; TCRdb names TRBD2, which stays unverified in the absence of DNA. The CDR3 contains 16 residues. In germline, CDR1 is MNHEY, CDR2 SVGEGT. CDR3 protein: CASSYDSGRPTDTQYF.